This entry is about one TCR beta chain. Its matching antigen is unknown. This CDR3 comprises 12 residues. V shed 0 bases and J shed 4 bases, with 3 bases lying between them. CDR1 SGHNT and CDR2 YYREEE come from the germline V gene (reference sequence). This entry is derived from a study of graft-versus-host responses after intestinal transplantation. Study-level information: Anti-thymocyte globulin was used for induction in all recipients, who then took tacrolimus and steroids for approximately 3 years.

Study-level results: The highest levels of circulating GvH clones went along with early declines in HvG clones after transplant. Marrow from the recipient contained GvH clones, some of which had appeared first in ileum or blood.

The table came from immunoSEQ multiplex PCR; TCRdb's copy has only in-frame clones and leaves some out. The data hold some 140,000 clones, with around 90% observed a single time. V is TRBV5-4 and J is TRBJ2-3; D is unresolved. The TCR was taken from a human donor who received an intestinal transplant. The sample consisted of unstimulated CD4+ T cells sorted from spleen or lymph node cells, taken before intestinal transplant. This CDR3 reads CASSLGADTQYF. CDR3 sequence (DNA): TGTGCCAGCAGCTTGGGGGCAGATACGCAGTATTTT.